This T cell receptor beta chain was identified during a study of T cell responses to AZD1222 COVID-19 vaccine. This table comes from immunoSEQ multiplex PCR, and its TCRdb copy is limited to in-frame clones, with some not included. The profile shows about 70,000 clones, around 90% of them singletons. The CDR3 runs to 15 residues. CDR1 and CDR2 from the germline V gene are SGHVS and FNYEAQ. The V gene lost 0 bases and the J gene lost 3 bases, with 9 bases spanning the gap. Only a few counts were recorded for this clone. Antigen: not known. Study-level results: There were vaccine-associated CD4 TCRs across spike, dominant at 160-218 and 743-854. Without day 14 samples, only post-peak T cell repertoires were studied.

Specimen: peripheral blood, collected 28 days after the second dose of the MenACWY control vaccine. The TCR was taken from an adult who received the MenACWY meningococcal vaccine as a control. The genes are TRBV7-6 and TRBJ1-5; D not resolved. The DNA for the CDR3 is TGTGCCAGCAGCTTAGCTGGGGAGGCCAATCAGCCCCAGCATTTT. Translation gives CASSLAGEANQPQHF. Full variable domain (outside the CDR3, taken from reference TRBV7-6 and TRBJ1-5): GAGVSQSPRYKVTKRGQDVALRCDPISGHVSLYWYRQALGQGPEFLTYFNYEAQQDKSGLPNDRFSAERPEGSISTLTIQRTEQRDSAMYRCASSLAGEANQPQHFGDGTRLSIL.